This TCR beta chain was recovered during a study of CD8 T cell repertoires and HIV-1 epitope variants. Using immunoSEQ multiplex PCR, the repertoire was profiled, and TCRdb retains in-frame clones only, with some absent. Here the sample spans a few thousand clones, about 67% being singletons. Concerning this clone itself: Its antigen remains unidentified.

The sequence came from a male donor with HIV. The specimen was cultured CD8+ T cells derived from PBMCs.

DNA of the CDR3: TGTGCCAGCAGTTTCGTATCAGGGACCGACGAGCAGTACTTC. It specifies CASSFVSGTDEQYF. The chain uses TRBV28 and TRBJ2-7; the D call may be TRBD1 or TRBD2 (5 bases each). The germline gives CDR1 MDHEN, CDR2 SYDVKM. Trimming took off 3 bases at V and 5 bases at J, with 14 bases between the two ends. This CDR3 has 14 residues.